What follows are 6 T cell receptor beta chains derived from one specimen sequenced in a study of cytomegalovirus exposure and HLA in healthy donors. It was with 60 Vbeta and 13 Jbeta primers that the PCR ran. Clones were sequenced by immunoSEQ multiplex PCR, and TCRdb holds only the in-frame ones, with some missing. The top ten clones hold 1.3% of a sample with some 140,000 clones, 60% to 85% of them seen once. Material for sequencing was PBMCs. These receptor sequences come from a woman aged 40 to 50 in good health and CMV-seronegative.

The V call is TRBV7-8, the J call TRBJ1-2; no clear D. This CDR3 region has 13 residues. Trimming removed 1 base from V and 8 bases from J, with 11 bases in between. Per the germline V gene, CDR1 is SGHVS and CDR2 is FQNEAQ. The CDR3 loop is CASSLGSGGGYTF. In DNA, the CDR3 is TGTGCCAGCAGCTTAGGCAGCGGAGGAGGCTACACCTTC.

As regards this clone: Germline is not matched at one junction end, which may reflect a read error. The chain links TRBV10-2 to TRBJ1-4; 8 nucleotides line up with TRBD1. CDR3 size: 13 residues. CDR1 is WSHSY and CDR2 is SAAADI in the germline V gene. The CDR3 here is CASSEGTGLLSIF. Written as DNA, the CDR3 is TGCGCCAGCAGTGAGGGGACAGGCCTTTTGTCGATTTTT.

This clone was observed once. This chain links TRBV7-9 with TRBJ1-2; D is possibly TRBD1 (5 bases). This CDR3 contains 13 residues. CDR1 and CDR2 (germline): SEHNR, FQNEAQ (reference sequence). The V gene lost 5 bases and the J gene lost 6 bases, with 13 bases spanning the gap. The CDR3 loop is CASSLEVGDGYTF. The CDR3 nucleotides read TGTGCCAGCAGCCTTGAGGTAGGGGATGGCTACACCTTC.

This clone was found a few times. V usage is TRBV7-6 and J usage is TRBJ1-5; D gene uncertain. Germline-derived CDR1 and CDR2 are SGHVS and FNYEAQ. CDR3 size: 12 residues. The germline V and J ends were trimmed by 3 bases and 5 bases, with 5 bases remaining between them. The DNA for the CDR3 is TGTGCCAGCAGCTTCCCAGATCAGCCCCAGCATTTT. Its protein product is CASSFPDQPQHF.

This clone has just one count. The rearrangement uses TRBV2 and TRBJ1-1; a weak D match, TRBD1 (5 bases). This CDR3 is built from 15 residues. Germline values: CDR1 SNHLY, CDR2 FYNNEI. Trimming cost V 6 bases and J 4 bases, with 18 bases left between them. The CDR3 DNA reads TGTGCCAGCAGCCCCTTGGGGCAGGGCGGCACTGAAGCTTTCTTT. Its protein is CASSPLGQGGTEAFF. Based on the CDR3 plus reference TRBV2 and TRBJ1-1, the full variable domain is EPEVTQTPSHQVTQMGQEVILRCVPISNHLYFYWYRQILGQKVEFLVSFYNNEISEKSEIFDDQFSVERPDGSNFTLKIRSTKLEDSAMYFCASSPLGQGGTEAFFGQGTRLTVV.

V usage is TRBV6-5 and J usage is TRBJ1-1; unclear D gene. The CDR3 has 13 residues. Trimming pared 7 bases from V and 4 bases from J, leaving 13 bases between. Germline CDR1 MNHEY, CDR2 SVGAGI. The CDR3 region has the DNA TGTGCCAGCACCAGGTCGGTGGGCACTGAAGCTTTCTTT. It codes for CASTRSVGTEAFF.